These 7 T cell receptor beta chains share one sample of origin, sequenced in a study of control samples from healthy donors and cancer patients. This table comes from immunoSEQ multiplex PCR, and its TCRdb copy is limited to in-frame clones, with some not included. Of 70,000 to 80,000 clones in the sample, 89% were seen once. Sequences were obtained from PBMCs. These TCRs come from a woman aged 45-59 years with colorectal cancer.

This chain uses TRBV7-2 with TRBJ1-1; no clear D gene. CDR1 SGHTA and CDR2 FQGNSA come from the germline V gene. The CDR3 has 13 amino acids. The ends were cut back, 7 bases at V and 5 bases at J, with 14 bases in the middle. CDR3 sequence (DNA): TGTGCCAGCAACTCCCGACTCGGGACTGAAGCTTTCTTT. It yields the protein CASNSRLGTEAFF.

V is TRBV5-1 and J is TRBJ1-1; tentatively, D is TRBD1 (5 bases). In germline, CDR1 is SGHRS, CDR2 YFSETQ. This CDR3 is built from 14 residues. V lost 3 bases and J lost 5, with 14 bases in between. This CDR3 is CASSSREGETEAFF. The DNA for the CDR3 is TGCGCCAGCAGCTCCAGGGAAGGTGAGACTGAAGCTTTCTTT.

The chain has TRBV10-3 and TRBJ1-5; tentatively, D is TRBD1 (5 bases). Germline CDR1 reads ENHRY; CDR2 reads SYGVKD. CDR3 length equals 14 residues. The V and J ends lost 4 bases and 4 bases respectively, with 11 bases between them. CDR3 sequence reads: CAISVQGNNQPQHF. CDR3 nucleotide sequence: TGTGCCATCAGTGTCCAGGGAAATAATCAGCCCCAGCATTTT.

The V call is TRBV11-2, the J call TRBJ2-7, with 7 bases that match TRBD1. The J segment lost 2 bases and the V segment lost 2 bases, leaving 6 bases of the junction unmatched. This CDR3 region has 15 residues. CDR1 SGHAT and CDR2 FQNNGV come from the germline V gene. DNA of the CDR3: TGTGCCAGCAGCTTACCGGACAGGTTCCCCTACGAGCAGTACGTC. As protein: CASSLPDRFPYEQYV.

The table lists this clone with a count of one. This sequence joins TRBV4-1 and TRBJ1-4, with D unclear. V lost 0 bases and J lost 4, with 9 bases in between. Germline CDR1 is MGHRA and CDR2 is YSYEKL. CDR3 length equals 15 residues. This CDR3 is CASSQEGGFNEKLFF. CDR3 DNA: TGCGCCAGCAGCCAAGAGGGAGGGTTTAATGAAAAACTGTTTTTT.

This chain connects TRBV5-1 to TRBJ2-2; TRBD2 might be the D (5 bases). The V gene lost 3 bases and the J gene lost 5 bases, with 14 bases spanning the gap. This CDR3 contains 15 residues. CDR1 SGHRS and CDR2 YFSETQ come from the germline V gene. CDR3 DNA sequence: TGCGCCAGCAGCTGGCCCTCCGGGGATACCGGGGAGCTGTTTTTT. This translates into CASSWPSGDTGELFF.

The V call is TRBV4-3, the J call TRBJ1-5; D gene uncertain. This CDR3 is built from 13 residues. V was shortened by 2 bases and J by 7 bases, with 9 bases between the two germline ends. In germline, CDR1 is LGHNA, CDR2 YSLEER. DNA of the CDR3: TGCGCCAGCAGCCAACTCCTCGAGCAGCCCCAGCATTTT. Translated, it gives CASSQLLEQPQHF.